This T cell receptor (beta chain) was sequenced during a study of cytomegalovirus exposure and HLA in healthy donors. Measured with immunoSEQ multiplex PCR; TCRdb has only the in-frame clones, and not every one. The sample includes approximately 120,000 clones, 89% of them seen just once. The donors were part of the approximately 130-subject validation cohort, which stood apart from the approximately 670-subject first cohort. The CDR3 is made up of 13 amino acids. V was trimmed by 5 bases and J by 0 bases, leaving 7 bases between them. Per the germline V gene, CDR1 is MNHEY and CDR2 is SMNVEV (reference sequence). The study's findings and limits: High sensitivity and specificity were reportedly achieved when the classifier diagnosed cytomegalovirus status.

This clone was recorded only once. What it recognizes is unknown. Sequenced material: PBMCs. This chain links TRBV27 with TRBJ2-5, with D uncertain. The receptor was isolated from a woman aged 18-29 years in good health and CMV-seronegative. This CDR3 reads CASSIFHQETQYF. The CDR3 DNA sequence: TGTGCCAGCAGTATCTTCCACCAAGAGACCCAGTACTTC.